Following are 3 T cell receptor beta chains from one sample sequenced in a study of T-cell memory formation after mild COVID-19. Each CDR3 protein is one row after TCRdb ran MiXCR on the 5' RACE reads. The sample holds around 200,000 distinct CDR3 sequences, less than 20% seen once. Sequenced: PBMCs or a T cell subset sorted from them (not recorded which). Receptor source: a man aged 18 to 35 who had mild COVID-19 (a few samples of this study predate the infection). Cell type and time point are not known.

This clonotype was detected a few times. The chain links TRBV29-1 to TRBJ2-2; no clear D gene. The CDR3 covers 13 residues. Between the trimmed V and J ends, which lost 4 bases and 7 bases, there was a span of 13 bases. Germline loops: CDR1 SQVTM, CDR2 ANQGSEA. CDR3 in DNA: TGCAGCGTTGCATGGGTTGTCGGCGGGGAGCTGTTTTTT. Residues: CSVAWVVGGELFF.

This clonotype appeared a few times. The rearrangement uses TRBV7-8 and TRBJ2-3; the D gene could be TRBD1 or TRBD2 (5 bases each). The CDR3 extends over 12 amino acids. Trimming stripped 5 bases from V and 6 bases from J, with 9 bases between. Germline CDR1 is SGHVS and CDR2 is FQNEAQ. CDR3 nucleotides: TGTGCCAGCAGCCGCCGGGACGATACGCAGTATTTT. This translates into CASSRRDDTQYF.

CDR3 in amino acids: CASSLNTGTLTSTDTQYF. The CDR3 DNA sequence: TGCGCCAGCAGCTTGAATACCGGGACTCTGACTAGCACAGATACGCAGTATTTT. This chain uses TRBV5-1 with TRBJ2-3; tentative D call: TRBD2 (6 bases). The length of the CDR3 is 18 residues. Deletions cut 1 base from V and 0 bases from J, with 18 bases between. Germline V CDR1 and CDR2: SGHRS, YFSETQ. Variable domain in full (rest from reference TRBV5-1 and TRBJ2-3): KAGVTQTPRYLIKTRGQQVTLSCSPISGHRSVSWYQQTPGQGLQFLFEYFSETQRNKGNFPGRFSGRQFSNSRSEMNVSTLELGDSALYLCASSLNTGTLTSTDTQYFGPGTRLTVL.